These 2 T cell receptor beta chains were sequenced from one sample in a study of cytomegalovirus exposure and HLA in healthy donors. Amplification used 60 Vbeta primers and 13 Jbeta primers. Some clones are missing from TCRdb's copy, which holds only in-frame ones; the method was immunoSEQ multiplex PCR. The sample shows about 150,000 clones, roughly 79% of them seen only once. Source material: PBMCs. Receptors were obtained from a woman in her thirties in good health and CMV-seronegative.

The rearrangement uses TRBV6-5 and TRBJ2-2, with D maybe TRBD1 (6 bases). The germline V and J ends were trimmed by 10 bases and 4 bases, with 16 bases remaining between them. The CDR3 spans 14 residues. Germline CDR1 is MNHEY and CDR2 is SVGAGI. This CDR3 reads CATRGQSVTGELFF. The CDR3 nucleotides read TGTGCCACCAGAGGACAGTCGGTCACCGGGGAGCTGTTTTTT.

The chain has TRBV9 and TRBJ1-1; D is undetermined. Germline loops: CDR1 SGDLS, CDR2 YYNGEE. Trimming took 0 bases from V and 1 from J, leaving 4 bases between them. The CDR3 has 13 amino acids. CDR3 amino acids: CASSVDRNTEAFF. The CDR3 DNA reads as TGTGCCAGCAGCGTAGATAGGAACACTGAAGCTTTCTTT. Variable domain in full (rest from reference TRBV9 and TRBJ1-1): DSGVTQTPKHLITATGQRVTLRCSPRSGDLSVYWYQQSLDQGLQFLIQYYNGEERAKGNILERFSAQQFPDLHSELNLSSLELGDSALYFCASSVDRNTEAFFGQGTRLTVV.